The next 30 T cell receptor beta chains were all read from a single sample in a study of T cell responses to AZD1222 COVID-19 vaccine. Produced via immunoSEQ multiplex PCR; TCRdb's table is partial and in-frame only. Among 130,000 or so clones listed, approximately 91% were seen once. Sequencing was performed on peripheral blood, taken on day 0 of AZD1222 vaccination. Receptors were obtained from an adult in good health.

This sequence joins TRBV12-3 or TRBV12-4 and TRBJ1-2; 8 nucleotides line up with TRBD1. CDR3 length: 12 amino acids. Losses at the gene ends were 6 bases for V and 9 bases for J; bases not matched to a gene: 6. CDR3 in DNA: TGTGCCAGCAGCTCCCAGGGGGCGAGCTACACCTTC. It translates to CASSSQGASYTF.

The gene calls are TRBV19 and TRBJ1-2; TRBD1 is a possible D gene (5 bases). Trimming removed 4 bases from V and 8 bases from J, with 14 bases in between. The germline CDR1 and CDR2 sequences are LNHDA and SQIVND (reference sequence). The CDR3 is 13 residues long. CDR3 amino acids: CASSTGLGLGYTF. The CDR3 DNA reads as TGTGCCAGTAGTACGGGACTCGGCTTGGGCTACACCTTC.

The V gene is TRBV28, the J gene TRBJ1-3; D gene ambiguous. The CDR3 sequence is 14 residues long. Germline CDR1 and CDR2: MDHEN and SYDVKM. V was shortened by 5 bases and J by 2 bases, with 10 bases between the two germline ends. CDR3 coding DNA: TGTGCCAGCAGTCCCGGGCCCCCTGGAAACACCATATATTTT. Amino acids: CASSPGPPGNTIYF. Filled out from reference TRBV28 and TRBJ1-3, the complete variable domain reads DVKVTQSSRYLVKRTGEKVFLECVQDMDHENMFWYRQDPGLGLRLIYFSYDVKMKEKGDIPEGYSVSREKKERFSLILESASTNQTSMYLCASSPGPPGNTIYFGEGSWLTVV.

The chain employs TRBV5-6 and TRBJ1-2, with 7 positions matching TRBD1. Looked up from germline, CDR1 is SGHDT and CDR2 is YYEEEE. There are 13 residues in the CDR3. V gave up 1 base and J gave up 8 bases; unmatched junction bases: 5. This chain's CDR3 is CASSLRQGGGYTF. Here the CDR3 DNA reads TGTGCCAGCAGCTTGAGGCAGGGGGGCGGCTACACCTTC.

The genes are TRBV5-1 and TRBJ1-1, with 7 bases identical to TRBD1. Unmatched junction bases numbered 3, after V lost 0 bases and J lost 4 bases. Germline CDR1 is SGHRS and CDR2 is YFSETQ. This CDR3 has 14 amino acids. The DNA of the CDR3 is TGCGCCAGCAGCTTGGGCACAGGGGTCACTGAAGCTTTCTTT. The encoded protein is CASSLGTGVTEAFF. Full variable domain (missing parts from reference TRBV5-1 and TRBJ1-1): KAGVTQTPRYLIKTRGQQVTLSCSPISGHRSVSWYQQTPGQGLQFLFEYFSETQRNKGNFPGRFSGRQFSNSRSEMNVSTLELGDSALYLCASSLGTGVTEAFFGQGTRLTVV.

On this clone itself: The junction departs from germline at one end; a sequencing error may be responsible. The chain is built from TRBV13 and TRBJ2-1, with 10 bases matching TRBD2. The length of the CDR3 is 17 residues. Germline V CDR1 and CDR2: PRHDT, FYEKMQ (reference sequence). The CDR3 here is CASSLVAYSGGYSEQFF. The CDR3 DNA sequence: TGTGCCAGCAGCTTAGTGGCATATAGCGGGGGGTACAGTGAGCAGTTCTTC.

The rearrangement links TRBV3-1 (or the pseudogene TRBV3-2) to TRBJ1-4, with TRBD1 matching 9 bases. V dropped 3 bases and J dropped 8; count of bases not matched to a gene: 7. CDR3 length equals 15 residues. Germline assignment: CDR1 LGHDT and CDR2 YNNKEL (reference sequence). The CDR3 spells CASSHTGTGYEKLFF. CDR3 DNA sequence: TGTGCCAGCAGCCATACCGGGACAGGGTACGAAAAACTGTTTTTT.

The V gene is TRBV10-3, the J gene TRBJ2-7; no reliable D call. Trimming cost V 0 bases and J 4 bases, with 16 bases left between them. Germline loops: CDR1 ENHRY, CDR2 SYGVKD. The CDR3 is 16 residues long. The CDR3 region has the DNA TGTGCCATCAGTGAGTCTGACCGGCCCACGTCTTACGAGCAGTACTTC. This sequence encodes CAISESDRPTSYEQYF.

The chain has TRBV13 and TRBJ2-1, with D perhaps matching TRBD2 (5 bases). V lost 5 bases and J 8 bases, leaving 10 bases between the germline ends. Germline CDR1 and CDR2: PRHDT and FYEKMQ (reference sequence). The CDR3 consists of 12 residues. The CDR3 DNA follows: TGTGCCAGCAGCCCCACTAGTTATGAGCAGTTCTTC. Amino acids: CASSPTSYEQFF.

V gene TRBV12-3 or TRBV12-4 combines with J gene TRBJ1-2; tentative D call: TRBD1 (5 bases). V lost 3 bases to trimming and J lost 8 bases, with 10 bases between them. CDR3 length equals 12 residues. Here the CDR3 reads CASSFSGTGYTF. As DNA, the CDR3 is TGTGCCAGCAGTTTCTCAGGGACCGGCTACACCTTC.

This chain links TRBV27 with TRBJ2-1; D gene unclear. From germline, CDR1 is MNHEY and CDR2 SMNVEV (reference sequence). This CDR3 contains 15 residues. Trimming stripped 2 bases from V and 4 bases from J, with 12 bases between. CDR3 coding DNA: TGTGCCAGCAGTTTAGGGTCCGGGCGGTACAATGAGCAGTTCTTC. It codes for CASSLGSGRYNEQFF.

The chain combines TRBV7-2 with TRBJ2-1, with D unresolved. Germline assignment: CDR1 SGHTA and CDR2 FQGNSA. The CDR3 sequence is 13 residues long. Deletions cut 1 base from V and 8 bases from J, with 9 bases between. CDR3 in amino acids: CASSLGPGDEQFF. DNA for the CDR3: TGTGCCAGCAGCTTAGGGCCAGGAGATGAGCAGTTCTTC.

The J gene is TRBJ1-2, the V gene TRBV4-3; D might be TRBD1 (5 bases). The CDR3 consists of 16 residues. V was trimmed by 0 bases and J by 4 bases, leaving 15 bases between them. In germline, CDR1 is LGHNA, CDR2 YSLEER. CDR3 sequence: CASSQDNPGAFYGYTF. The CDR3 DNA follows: TGCGCCAGCAGCCAAGATAATCCCGGGGCCTTCTATGGCTACACCTTC.

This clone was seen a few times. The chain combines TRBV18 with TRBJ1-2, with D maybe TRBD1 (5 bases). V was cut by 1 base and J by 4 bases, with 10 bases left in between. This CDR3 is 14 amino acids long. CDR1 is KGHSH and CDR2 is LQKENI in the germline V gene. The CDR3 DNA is TGTGCCAGCTCACCACAGGGGCAGCCCTATGGCTACACCTTC. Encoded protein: CASSPQGQPYGYTF.

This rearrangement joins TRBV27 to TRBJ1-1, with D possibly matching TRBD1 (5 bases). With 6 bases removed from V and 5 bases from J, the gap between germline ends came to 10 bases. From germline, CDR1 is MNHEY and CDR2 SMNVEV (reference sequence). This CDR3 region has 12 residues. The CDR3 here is CASSPGNTEAFF. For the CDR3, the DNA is TGTGCCAGCAGCCCAGGGAATACTGAAGCTTTCTTT.

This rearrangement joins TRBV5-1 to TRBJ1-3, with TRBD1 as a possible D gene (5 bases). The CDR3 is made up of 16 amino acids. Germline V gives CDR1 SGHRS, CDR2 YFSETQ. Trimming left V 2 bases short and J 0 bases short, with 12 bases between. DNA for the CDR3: TGCGCCAGCAGCTTCCAGGGCCTCACCTCTGGAAACACCATATATTTT. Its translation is CASSFQGLTSGNTIYF.

The CDR3 protein is CASSPSRVTNYGYTF. The CDR3 DNA reads as TGTGCCAGCTCACCGTCCCGGGTAACTAACTATGGCTACACCTTC. The chain is built from TRBV18 and TRBJ1-2; D unclear. The length of the CDR3 is 15 residues. V lost 3 bases and J lost 0, with 11 bases in between. Germline V CDR1 and CDR2: KGHSH, LQKENI.

Here the CDR3 reads CAWSVQGTGSPLHF. CDR3 coding DNA: TGTGCCTGGAGTGTACAGGGGACCGGTTCACCCCTCCACTTT. The J gene is TRBJ1-6, the V gene TRBV30; the match to TRBD1 covers 7 bases. The V segment lost 0 bases and the J segment 9 bases; nucleotides outside the gene matches: 5. CDR1 and CDR2 from the germline V gene are GTSNPN and SVGIG (reference sequence). The CDR3 is 14 residues long.

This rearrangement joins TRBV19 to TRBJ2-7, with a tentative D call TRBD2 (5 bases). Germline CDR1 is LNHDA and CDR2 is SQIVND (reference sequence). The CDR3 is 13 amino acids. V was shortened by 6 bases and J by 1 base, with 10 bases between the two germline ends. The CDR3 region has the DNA TGTGCCAGTAGCGCGGGTCGTTCCTACGAGCAGTACTTC. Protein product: CASSAGRSYEQYF.

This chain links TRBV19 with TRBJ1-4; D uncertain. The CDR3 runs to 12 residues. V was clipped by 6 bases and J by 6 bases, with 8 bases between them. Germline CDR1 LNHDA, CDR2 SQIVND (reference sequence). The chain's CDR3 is CASRVRDEKLFF. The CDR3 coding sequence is TGTGCCAGTAGAGTGCGGGATGAAAAACTGTTTTTT.

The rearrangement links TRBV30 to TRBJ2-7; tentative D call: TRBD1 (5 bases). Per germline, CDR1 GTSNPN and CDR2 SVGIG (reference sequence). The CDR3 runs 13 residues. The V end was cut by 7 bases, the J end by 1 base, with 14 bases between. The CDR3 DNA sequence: TGTGCCTCCCGGACACCACAATCCTACGAGCAGTACTTC. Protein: CASRTPQSYEQYF.

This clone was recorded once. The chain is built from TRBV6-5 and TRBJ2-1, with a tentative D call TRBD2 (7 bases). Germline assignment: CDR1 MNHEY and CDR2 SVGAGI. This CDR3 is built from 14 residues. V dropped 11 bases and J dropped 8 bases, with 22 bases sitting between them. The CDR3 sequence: CAAGWSGGGYEQFF. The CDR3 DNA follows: TGTGCCGCAGGATGGTCGGGCGGGGGCTATGAGCAGTTCTTC.

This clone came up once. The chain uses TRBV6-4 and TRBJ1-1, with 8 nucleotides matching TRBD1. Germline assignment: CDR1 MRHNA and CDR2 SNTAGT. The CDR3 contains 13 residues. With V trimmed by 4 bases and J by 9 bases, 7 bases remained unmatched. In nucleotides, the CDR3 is TGTGCCAGCAGTGCCGACAGGGGCGGCAAAGCTTTCTTT. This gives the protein CASSADRGGKAFF.

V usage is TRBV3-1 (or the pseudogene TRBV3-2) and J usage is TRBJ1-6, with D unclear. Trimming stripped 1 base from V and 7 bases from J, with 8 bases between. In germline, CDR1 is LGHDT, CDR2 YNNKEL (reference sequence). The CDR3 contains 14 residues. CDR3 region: CASSQVFTNSPLHF. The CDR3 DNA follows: TGTGCCAGCAGCCAAGTATTTACCAATTCACCCCTCCACTTT.

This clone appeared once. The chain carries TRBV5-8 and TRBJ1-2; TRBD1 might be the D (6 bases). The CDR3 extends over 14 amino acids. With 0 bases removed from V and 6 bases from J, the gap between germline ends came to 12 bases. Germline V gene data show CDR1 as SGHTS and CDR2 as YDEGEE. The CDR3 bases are TGTGCCAGCAGCTTGGGAAACAGGGACGATGGCTACACCTTC. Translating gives CASSLGNRDDGYTF.

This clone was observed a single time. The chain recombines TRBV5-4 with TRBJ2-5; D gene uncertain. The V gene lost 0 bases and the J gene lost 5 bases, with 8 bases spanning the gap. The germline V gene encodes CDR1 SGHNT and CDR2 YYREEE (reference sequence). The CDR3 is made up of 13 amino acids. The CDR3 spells CASSLGLLETQYF. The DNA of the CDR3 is TGTGCCAGCAGCTTGGGGCTTTTGGAGACCCAGTACTTC.

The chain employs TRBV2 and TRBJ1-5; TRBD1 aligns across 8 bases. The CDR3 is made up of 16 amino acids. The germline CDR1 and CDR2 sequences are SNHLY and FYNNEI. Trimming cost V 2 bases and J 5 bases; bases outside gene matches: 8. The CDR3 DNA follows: TGTGCCAGCAGTGAACAAGTCAGGGGGCTGGATCAGCCCCAGCATTTT. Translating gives CASSEQVRGLDQPQHF.

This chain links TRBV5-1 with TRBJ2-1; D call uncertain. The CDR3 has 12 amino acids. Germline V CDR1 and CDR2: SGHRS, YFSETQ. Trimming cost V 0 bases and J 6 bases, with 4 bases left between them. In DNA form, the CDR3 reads TGCGCCAGCAGCTTGGCTATCAATGAGCAGTTCTTC. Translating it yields CASSLAINEQFF.

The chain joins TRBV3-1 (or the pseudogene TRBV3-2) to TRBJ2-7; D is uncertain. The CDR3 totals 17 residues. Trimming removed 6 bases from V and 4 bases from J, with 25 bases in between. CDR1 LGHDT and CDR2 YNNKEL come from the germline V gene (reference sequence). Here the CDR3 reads CASSLYGRAQTTYEQYF. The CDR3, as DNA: TGTGCCAGCAGTCTCTATGGCCGGGCCCAAACGACTTACGAGCAGTACTTC.

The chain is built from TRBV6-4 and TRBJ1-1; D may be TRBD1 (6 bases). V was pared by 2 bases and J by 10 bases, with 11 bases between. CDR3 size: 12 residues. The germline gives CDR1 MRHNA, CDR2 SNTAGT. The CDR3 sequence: CASSDGGRRAFF. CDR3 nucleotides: TGTGCCAGCAGTGACGGGGGGCGCAGAGCTTTCTTT.